What follows are 23 T cell receptor beta chains derived from one specimen sequenced in a study of blood T cell repertoires in COVID-19. Here immunoSEQ multiplex PCR was the method, and the copy in TCRdb shows in-frame clones only, minus some. This table has approximately 50,000 clones, about 78% appearing once. Input material: peripheral blood. These receptors were obtained from a man aged 50 to 60 with active or convalescent COVID-19.

The chain couples TRBV7-2 to TRBJ2-4; perhaps TRBD2 as D (6 bases). The germline V and J ends were trimmed by 1 base and 8 bases, with 18 bases remaining between them. The CDR3 contains 16 residues. Germline V gene lookup returns CDR1 SGHTA and CDR2 FQGNSA. CDR3 sequence: CASSLVVGGTGDIQYF. Here the CDR3 DNA reads TGTGCCAGCAGCTTAGTCGTGGGGGGAACGGGGGACATTCAGTACTTC.

This sequence joins TRBV10-3 and TRBJ1-3; D is perhaps TRBD1 (6 bases). This CDR3 spans 14 amino acids. V lost 10 bases to trimming and J lost 0 bases, with 13 bases between them. Looked up from germline, CDR1 is ENHRY and CDR2 is SYGVKD. This CDR3 reads CATDRSDSGNTIYF. CDR3 nucleotides: TGTGCCACTGACAGGTCAGACTCTGGAAACACCATATATTTT.

The rearrangement uses TRBV11-1 and TRBJ1-4, with a tentative D call TRBD1 (6 bases). Germline assignment: CDR1 SGHAT and CDR2 FQDESV (reference sequence). The CDR3 has 14 residues. The V and J ends lost 5 bases and 5 bases respectively, with 12 bases between them. In DNA, the CDR3 is TGTGCCAGCAGCAACAGACAGGACAATGAAAAACTGTTTTTT. This sequence encodes CASSNRQDNEKLFF.

The CDR3 sequence: CAWTSGMSQYF. The DNA for the CDR3 is TGTGCCTGGACTAGCGGGATGTCGCAGTACTTC. The chain has TRBV30 and TRBJ2-7; TRBD2 agrees at 9 bases. The CDR3 has 11 residues. Germline-derived CDR1 and CDR2 are GTSNPN and SVGIG (reference sequence). V shed 4 bases and J 9 bases; nucleotides not matched to a gene: 4.

This clone was counted only a few times. The chain has TRBV5-1 and TRBJ1-1, with 11 bases that match TRBD1. The V gene's germline CDR1 is SGHRS and CDR2 YFSETQ. The CDR3 totals 16 residues. Trimming took 2 bases from V and 0 from J; bases not matched to a gene: 3. The CDR3 loop is CASSLGTGGMNTEAFF. The CDR3 DNA reads as TGCGCCAGCAGCTTAGGGACAGGGGGAATGAACACTGAAGCTTTCTTT. Full variable domain (rest looked up from reference TRBV5-1 and TRBJ1-1): KAGVTQTPRYLIKTRGQQVTLSCSPISGHRSVSWYQQTPGQGLQFLFEYFSETQRNKGNFPGRFSGRQFSNSRSEMNVSTLELGDSALYLCASSLGTGGMNTEAFFGQGTRLTVV.

J is TRBJ1-4 and V is TRBV19; the D gene is possibly TRBD1 (5 bases). Germline CDR1 is LNHDA and CDR2 is SQIVND (reference sequence). The length of the CDR3 is 14 residues. V gave up 2 bases and J gave up 7 bases, with 11 bases separating them. In nucleotides, the CDR3 is TGTGCCAGTAGTATAATCAGGGAAGGTGAAAAACTGTTTTTT. Its translation: CASSIIREGEKLFF.

The chain recombines TRBV20-1 with TRBJ1-2; unclear D gene. The CDR3 is made up of 11 amino acids. Looked up from germline, CDR1 is DFQATT and CDR2 is SNEGSKA (reference sequence). V gave up 2 bases and J gave up 4 bases, with 5 bases separating them. DNA of the CDR3: TGCAGTGCTAGATCGAGCTATGGCTACACCTTC. It encodes CSARSSYGYTF.

The genes are TRBV11-2 and TRBJ2-5, with a weak D call TRBD2 (5 bases). Germline CDR1 is SGHAT and CDR2 is FQNNGV. The V end was cut by 3 bases, the J end by 1 base, with 12 bases between. The CDR3 contains 15 residues. CDR3 sequence (DNA): TGTGCCAGCAGCTTGCGGGTTACGCCCCAAGAGACCCAGTACTTC. Its protein product is CASSLRVTPQETQYF.

J is TRBJ1-5 and V is TRBV5-5; D is ambiguous. This CDR3 region has 15 residues. The V end was cut by 1 base, the J end by 0 bases, with 8 bases between. Germline loops: CDR1 SGHKS, CDR2 YYEKEE (reference sequence). The chain's CDR3 is CASSLFLYSNQPQHF. The CDR3 DNA sequence: TGTGCCAGCAGCTTGTTCCTCTATAGCAATCAGCCCCAGCATTTT.

As to this clone: Germline is not matched at one junction end, which may reflect a read error. V gene TRBV29-1 combines with J gene TRBJ2-7; a weak D match, TRBD1 (6 bases). CDR1 is SQVTM and CDR2 is ANQGSEA in the germline V gene. This CDR3 is built from 14 residues. CDR3 sequence: CSVQDRKPPYEQYF. CDR3 coding DNA: TGCAGCGTTCAAGACAGGAAACCCCCCTACGAGCAGTACTTC.

The chain has TRBV20-1 and TRBJ2-1; D gene uncertain. The V end lost 3 bases, the J end lost 7 bases, and 7 bases lay between the germline ends. Per germline, CDR1 DFQATT and CDR2 SNEGSKA (reference sequence). The CDR3 consists of 11 residues. The CDR3 DNA reads TGCAGTGCTAGCGGAGTTAATGAGCAGTTCTTC. Protein product: CSASGVNEQFF.

The chain links TRBV14 to TRBJ1-2, with TRBD1 identical over 8 bases. V lost 3 bases to trimming and J lost 4 bases; unmatched junction nucleotides: 7. Germline assignment: CDR1 SGHDN and CDR2 FVKESK. CDR3 length: 15 residues. DNA of the CDR3: TGTGCCAGCAGCCAGGACAGGGTTTATAGCTATGGCTACACCTTC. Its translation is CASSQDRVYSYGYTF.

The V call is TRBV28, the J call TRBJ2-3; tentative D call: TRBD1 (5 bases). Per germline, CDR1 MDHEN and CDR2 SYDVKM. The CDR3 spans 13 residues. Between the trimmed V and J ends, which lost 3 bases and 7 bases, there was a span of 11 bases. In DNA form, the CDR3 reads TGTGCCAGCAGTTTCCCGGACACCCATACGCAGTATTTT. Protein sequence: CASSFPDTHTQYF.

The chain has TRBV6-5 and TRBJ1-2; D is possibly TRBD1 (5 bases). This CDR3 has 11 amino acids. Germline V gene lookup returns CDR1 MNHEY and CDR2 SVGAGI. Trimming removed 8 bases at V and 7 bases at J, with 11 bases between. DNA for the CDR3: TGTGCCAGCGGAGGGGTGGGTGGCTACACCTTC. Its protein is CASGGVGGYTF.

The CDR3 DNA sequence: TGTGCCAGCTCACCCGATCGAACAACCCCCACTGAAGCTTTCTTT. This sequence encodes CASSPDRTTPTEAFF. This chain uses TRBV18 with TRBJ1-1; D is unresolved. CDR1 and CDR2 (germline): KGHSH, LQKENI. Trimming cost V 3 bases and J 4 bases, with 15 bases left between them. CDR3 length: 15 residues.

The V gene is TRBV6-1, the J gene TRBJ1-5, with TRBD1 matching over 8 bases. Germline V gives CDR1 MNHNS, CDR2 SASEGT. The CDR3 totals 15 residues. V gave up 1 base and J gave up 10 bases; unmatched junction bases: 9. As DNA, the CDR3 is TGTGCCAGCAGTGAAGTCTGGACAGGGCTGGAACCCCAGCATTTT. Translation gives CASSEVWTGLEPQHF.

This chain uses TRBV30 with TRBJ1-1; the D gene is possibly TRBD1 (6 bases). V lost 4 bases and J 7 bases, leaving 19 bases between the germline ends. The CDR3 loop spans 14 amino acids. Germline V lookup: CDR1 GTSNPN, CDR2 SVGIG (reference sequence). The CDR3 region is CAWMGSGGNYEAFF. CDR3 DNA: TGTGCCTGGATGGGTAGCGGGGGCAATTATGAAGCTTTCTTT.

The chain recombines TRBV18 with TRBJ1-2; D might be TRBD1 (6 bases). The V gene's germline CDR1 is KGHSH and CDR2 LQKENI. CDR3 length: 13 amino acids. Between the trimmed V and J ends, which lost 10 bases and 8 bases, there was a span of 20 bases. The CDR3 protein is CATSDRTERGYTF. DNA of the CDR3: TGTGCCACCTCCGATCGGACAGAGCGGGGCTACACCTTC.

This rearrangement joins TRBV5-6 to TRBJ2-7; 7 bases map to TRBD1. Germline V gene lookup returns CDR1 SGHDT and CDR2 YYEEEE. The CDR3 runs to 14 residues. V lost 1 base to trimming and J lost 4 bases; unmatched junction nucleotides: 5. The CDR3 spells CASSLIGGWYEQYF. CDR3 nucleotides: TGTGCCAGCAGCTTGATAGGGGGCTGGTACGAGCAGTACTTC.

J is TRBJ1-2 and V is TRBV7-9; possibly TRBD1 for D (5 bases). Germline lookup yields CDR1 SEHNR and CDR2 FQNEAQ (reference sequence). The CDR3 has 13 amino acids. Trimming removed 1 base from V and 10 bases from J, with 13 bases in between. The CDR3 nucleotides are TGTGCCAGCAGCTTAGGGGAACAGGAGCCCTACACCTTC. Amino acid sequence: CASSLGEQEPYTF.

CDR3 coding DNA: TGTGCCAGCAGCCAGGGGGGAGGGCCGTACAATGAGCAGTTCTTC. It specifies CASSQGGGPYNEQFF. The chain carries TRBV4-2 and TRBJ2-1, with TRBD2 matching 7 bases. After removal of 3 bases from V and 4 bases from J, the junction contained 6 bases not matched to a gene. The CDR3 has 15 amino acids. Germline V gene data show CDR1 as LGHNA and CDR2 as YNFKEQ.

The V gene is TRBV5-1, the J gene TRBJ2-3; 10 nucleotides align to TRBD1. The CDR3 is made up of 15 amino acids. Per germline, CDR1 SGHRS and CDR2 YFSETQ. Trimming removed 4 bases from V and 4 bases from J; junction bases left unmatched: 6. CDR3 sequence reads: CASSGGQGGADTQYF. The CDR3 nucleotides read TGCGCCAGCAGCGGTGGACAGGGGGGTGCAGATACGCAGTATTTT.

This clone was detected a few times. The CDR3 protein is CASSAGQGYSPLHF. DNA of the CDR3: TGTGCCAGTAGTGCAGGACAGGGTTATTCACCCCTCCACTTT. The chain carries TRBV19 and TRBJ1-6; 8 bases line up with TRBD1. Trimming at V came to 5 bases and at J to 8 bases, leaving 5 bases not matched to a gene. From germline, CDR1 is LNHDA and CDR2 SQIVND (reference sequence). The CDR3 covers 14 residues. Filled out from reference TRBV19 and TRBJ1-6, the complete variable domain reads DGGITQSPKYLFRKEGQNVTLSCEQNLNHDAMYWYRQDPGQGLRLIYYSQIVNDFQKGDIAEGYSVSREKKESFPLTVTSAQKNPTAFYLCASSAGQGYSPLHFGNGTRLTVT.